These T cell receptor beta chains were read from a single sample in a study of T cells in localized non-small cell lung cancer. Only in-frame clones appear in the TCRdb table, and some are missing; sequencing was by immunoSEQ multiplex PCR. The table records about 53,000 clones, approximately 80% of them present only once. This material consisted of peripheral blood mononuclear cells, taken before any cancer treatment. Receptor source: a man aged 40 to 69 with stage III lung adenocarcinoma. The CDR3 runs from the conserved cysteine through the conserved F or W. The D gene is left open where the match is weak. Some rows have no size entry. The others give once, few or many, or a class for an expanded clone.

v_gene: TRBV5-1
j_gene: TRBJ2-2
d_gene: .
abundance: .
CDR3aa: CASSRDMRLNTGELFF
CDR3nt: TGCGCCAGCAGCCGCGACATGAGGCTTAACACCGGGGAGCTGTTTTTT

v_gene: TRBV19
j_gene: TRBJ1-2
d_gene: TRBD1
abundance: .
CDR3aa: CASTLGQGLDYGYTF
CDR3nt: TGTGCCAGTACCTTGGGACAGGGGTTGGACTATGGCTACACCTTC

v_gene: TRBV2
j_gene: TRBJ1-2
d_gene: .
abundance: .
CDR3aa: CASAQEGSDGYTF
CDR3nt: TGTGCCAGCGCGCAGGAGGGTTCGGATGGCTACACCTTC

v_gene: TRBV4-2
j_gene: TRBJ2-4
d_gene: .
abundance: .
CDR3aa: CASSQEVEGNIQYF
CDR3nt: TGTGCCAGCAGCCAAGAGGTCGAGGGAAACATTCAGTACTTC

v_gene: TRBV27
j_gene: TRBJ2-5
d_gene: .
abundance: .
CDR3aa: CASSDEETQYF
CDR3nt: TGTGCCAGCAGTGACGAGGAGACCCAGTACTTC

v_gene: TRBV7-2
j_gene: TRBJ2-5
d_gene: .
abundance: .
CDR3aa: CASSLVQGSVQETQYF
CDR3nt: TGTGCCAGCAGCTTAGTACAGGGAAGTGTCCAAGAGACCCAGTACTTC

v_gene: TRBV5-4
j_gene: TRBJ2-2
d_gene: .
abundance: .
CDR3aa: CASSLGGTGELFF
CDR3nt: TGTGCCAGCAGCTTGGGCGGCACCGGGGAGCTGTTTTTT

v_gene: TRBV5-1
j_gene: TRBJ2-1
d_gene: .
abundance: .
CDR3aa: CASSLAVGGGEQFF
CDR3nt: TGCGCCAGCAGCTTAGCGGTAGGCGGAGGTGAGCAGTTCTTC

v_gene: TRBV7-2
j_gene: TRBJ1-4
d_gene: TRBD1
abundance: .
CDR3aa: CASSFKRGRDEKLFF
CDR3nt: TGTGCCAGCAGCTTCAAGAGGGGGCGCGATGAAAAACTGTTTTTT

v_gene: TRBV4-1
j_gene: TRBJ2-5
d_gene: .
abundance: .
CDR3aa: CASSQYTEETQYF
CDR3nt: TGCGCCAGCAGCCAGTATACTGAAGAGACCCAGTACTTC

v_gene: TRBV6-1
j_gene: TRBJ1-2
d_gene: .
abundance: .
CDR3aa: CASSATGNGYTF
CDR3nt: TGTGCCAGCAGTGCCACAGGGAATGGCTACACCTTC

v_gene: TRBV5-1
j_gene: TRBJ2-3
d_gene: TRBD2
abundance: .
CDR3aa: CASSPLAGGQSDTQYF
CDR3nt: TGCGCCAGCAGCCCTTTAGCGGGGGGGCAGTCAGATACGCAGTATTTT

v_gene: TRBV19
j_gene: TRBJ1-3
d_gene: .
abundance: .
CDR3aa: CASRRGSSSGNTIYF
CDR3nt: TGTGCCAGTAGGCGGGGATCAAGCTCTGGAAACACCATATATTTT

v_gene: TRBV4-3
j_gene: TRBJ1-1
d_gene: .
abundance: .
CDR3aa: CASSQGRAAAAFF
CDR3nt: TGCGCCAGCAGCCAAGGCAGGGCGGCCGCGGCTTTCTTT

v_gene: TRBV6-6
j_gene: TRBJ1-5
d_gene: .
abundance: once
CDR3aa: CASSKGGFRQPQHF
CDR3nt: TGTGCCAGCTCAAAAGGGGGGTTTAGGCAGCCCCAGCATTTT

v_gene: TRBV19
j_gene: TRBJ1-2
d_gene: .
abundance: .
CDR3aa: CASTRGKAWDNYGYTF
CDR3nt: TGTGCCAGTACCCGAGGGAAGGCCTGGGACAACTATGGCTACACCTTC

v_gene: TRBV10-1
j_gene: TRBJ2-7
d_gene: .
abundance: .
CDR3aa: CASSESSRAQRKYF
CDR3nt: TGCGCCAGCAGTGAGTCGAGTAGGGCTCAACGCAAGTACTTC

v_gene: TRBV12-5
j_gene: TRBJ2-3
d_gene: TRBD2
abundance: .
CDR3aa: CASGRGLEDTQYF
CDR3nt: TGTGCTAGTGGCCGGGGACTAGAAGATACGCAGTATTTT

v_gene: TRBV6-1
j_gene: TRBJ2-6
d_gene: .
abundance: .
CDR3aa: CASSEGTPRRANVLTF
CDR3nt: TGTGCCAGCAGTGAAGGAACCCCTCGGCGGGCCAACGTCCTGACTTTC

v_gene: TRBV7-9
j_gene: TRBJ1-1
d_gene: .
abundance: .
CDR3aa: CASSLNTRHTEAFF
CDR3nt: TGTGCCAGCAGCTTAAATACCCGCCACACTGAAGCTTTCTTT

v_gene: TRBV7-3
j_gene: TRBJ2-2
d_gene: TRBD1
abundance: .
CDR3aa: CASSSQGERTGELFF
CDR3nt: TGTGCCAGCAGCTCCCAGGGGGAGAGAACCGGGGAGCTGTTTTTT

v_gene: TRBV6-5
j_gene: TRBJ1-5
d_gene: .
abundance: .
CDR3aa: CASSFSGDQPQHF
CDR3nt: TGTGCCAGCAGTTTCTCAGGGGATCAGCCCCAGCATTTT

v_gene: TRBV11-3
j_gene: TRBJ2-1
d_gene: .
abundance: .
CDR3aa: CASSFGGKYNEQFF
CDR3nt: TGTGCCAGCAGCTTTGGGGGGAAATACAATGAGCAGTTCTTC

v_gene: TRBV6-4
j_gene: TRBJ2-3
d_gene: TRBD1
abundance: .
CDR3aa: CASSRQGGDTQYF
CDR3nt: TGTGCCAGCAGTCGACAGGGTGGGGATACGCAGTATTTT

v_gene: TRBV4-3
j_gene: TRBJ2-5
d_gene: .
abundance: .
CDR3aa: CASSQEGTGRRETQYF
CDR3nt: TGCGCCAGCAGCCAAGAAGGCACAGGGAGAAGGGAGACCCAGTACTTC

v_gene: TRBV5-1
j_gene: TRBJ2-5
d_gene: TRBD2
abundance: .
CDR3aa: CASSRLAGGPETQYF
CDR3nt: TGCGCCAGCAGTCGACTAGCGGGGGGGCCAGAGACCCAGTACTTC

v_gene: TRBV7-2
j_gene: TRBJ1-6
d_gene: .
abundance: .
CDR3aa: CASSLAESSYNSPLHF
CDR3nt: TGTGCCAGCAGCTTAGCAGAGAGCTCCTATAATTCACCCCTCCACTTT

v_gene: TRBV18
j_gene: TRBJ2-1
d_gene: TRBD2
abundance: .
CDR3aa: CASSPSGGAPEQFF
CDR3nt: TGTGCCAGCTCTCCGAGCGGGGGGGCCCCCGAGCAGTTCTTC

v_gene: TRBV19
j_gene: TRBJ2-5
d_gene: .
abundance: once
CDR3aa: CASTNLKGSGGQETQYF
CDR3nt: TGTGCCAGTACCAATCTTAAGGGAAGTGGGGGCCAAGAGACCCAGTACTTC

v_gene: TRBV19
j_gene: TRBJ1-5
d_gene: .
abundance: once
CDR3aa: CAGGVGYQPQHF
CDR3nt: TGTGCCGGCGGGGTGGGTTACCAGCCCCAGCATTTT

v_gene: TRBV2
j_gene: TRBJ2-1
d_gene: .
abundance: .
CDR3aa: CASSGERDNEQFF
CDR3nt: TGTGCCAGCTCGGGAGAACGGGACAATGAGCAGTTCTTC

v_gene: TRBV29-1
j_gene: TRBJ2-5
d_gene: TRBD2
abundance: .
CDR3aa: CSVLAGIQETQYF
CDR3nt: TGCAGCGTCCTAGCGGGCATCCAAGAGACCCAGTACTTC

v_gene: TRBV5-1
j_gene: TRBJ2-6
d_gene: TRBD1
abundance: .
CDR3aa: CASRSEGAYVLTF
CDR3nt: TGCGCCAGTCGTTCTGAGGGGGCTTACGTCCTGACTTTC

v_gene: TRBV30
j_gene: TRBJ1-1
d_gene: .
abundance: .
CDR3aa: CAWSPDRTEAFF
CDR3nt: TGTGCCTGGAGTCCCGATAGGACTGAAGCTTTCTTT

v_gene: TRBV6-5
j_gene: TRBJ1-5
d_gene: .
abundance: .
CDR3aa: CASNTRGAGQPQHF
CDR3nt: TGTGCCAGCAACACGAGGGGCGCCGGACAGCCCCAGCATTTT

v_gene: TRBV19
j_gene: TRBJ1-5
d_gene: .
abundance: .
CDR3aa: CASSPDPGVSPPQHF
CDR3nt: TGTGCCAGTAGCCCGGACCCCGGTGTCTCGCCGCCCCAGCATTTT

v_gene: TRBV7-3
j_gene: TRBJ1-1
d_gene: TRBD1
abundance: once
CDR3aa: CASSPGGSATEAFF
CDR3nt: TGTGCCAGCAGCCCAGGGGGAAGTGCAACTGAAGCTTTCTTT

v_gene: TRBV18
j_gene: TRBJ2-7
d_gene: .
abundance: .
CDR3aa: CASSPSLQIYEQYF
CDR3nt: TGTGCCAGCTCACCTTCTCTACAGATCTACGAGCAGTACTTC

v_gene: TRBV29-1
j_gene: TRBJ1-1
d_gene: .
abundance: .
CDR3aa: CSVQKPGHLVEAFF
CDR3nt: TGCAGCGTCCAGAAACCGGGACACCTTGTAGAAGCTTTCTTT

v_gene: TRBV7-2
j_gene: TRBJ2-5
d_gene: TRBD2
abundance: .
CDR3aa: CASSLGASGGGETQYF
CDR3nt: TGTGCCAGCAGCCTGGGGGCTAGCGGGGGCGGTGAGACCCAGTACTTC

v_gene: TRBV7-2
j_gene: TRBJ2-2
d_gene: TRBD1
abundance: .
CDR3aa: CASSSGQGGISGELFF
CDR3nt: TGTGCCAGCAGTTCAGGACAGGGTGGTATTTCCGGGGAGCTGTTTTTT

v_gene: TRBV6-5
j_gene: TRBJ2-5
d_gene: .
abundance: .
CDR3aa: CASSQGLSGGTQYF
CDR3nt: TGTGCCAGCAGTCAAGGCCTCAGCGGAGGGACCCAGTACTTC

v_gene: TRBV7-2
j_gene: TRBJ2-5
d_gene: .
abundance: .
CDR3aa: CASSLEGGYQETQYF
CDR3nt: TGTGCCAGCAGCTTAGAAGGGGGGTACCAAGAGACCCAGTACTTC

v_gene: TRBV7-9
j_gene: TRBJ2-3
d_gene: .
abundance: .
CDR3aa: CASSLSGYTDTQYF
CDR3nt: TGTGCCAGCAGCTTGAGCGGCTACACAGATACGCAGTATTTT

v_gene: TRBV18
j_gene: TRBJ1-4
d_gene: TRBD1
abundance: .
CDR3aa: CASSQGQGSYYEKLFF
CDR3nt: TGTGCCAGCTCACAAGGACAGGGGTCATATTATGAAAAACTGTTTTTT

v_gene: TRBV29-1
j_gene: TRBJ2-5
d_gene: .
abundance: .
CDR3aa: CSVAQETQYF
CDR3nt: TGCAGCGTTGCACAAGAGACCCAGTACTTC